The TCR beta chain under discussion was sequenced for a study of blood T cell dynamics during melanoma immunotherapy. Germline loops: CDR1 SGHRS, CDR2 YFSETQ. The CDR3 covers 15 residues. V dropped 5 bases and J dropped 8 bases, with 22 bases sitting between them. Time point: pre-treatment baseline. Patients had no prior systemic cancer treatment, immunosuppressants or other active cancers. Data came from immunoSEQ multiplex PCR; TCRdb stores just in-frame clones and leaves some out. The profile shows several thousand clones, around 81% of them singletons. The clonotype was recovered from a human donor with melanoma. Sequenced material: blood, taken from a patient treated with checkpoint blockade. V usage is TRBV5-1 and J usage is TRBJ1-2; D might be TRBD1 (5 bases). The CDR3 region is CASRPGTEDNSGYTF. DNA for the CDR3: TGCGCCAGCAGGCCGGGGACCGAAGATAACTCGGGCTACACCTTC.